This is a list of T cell receptor beta chains from one sample in a study of blood T cell repertoires in COVID-19. Sequenced by immunoSEQ multiplex PCR; TCRdb stores in-frame clones only, minus some. The sample shows roughly 310,000 clones, around 89% of them seen only once. The sample comprised peripheral blood. The receptors shown here come from a woman aged 45-65 years with active or convalescent COVID-19. The CDR3 runs from the conserved cysteine through the conserved F or W. A D gene is named only where the DNA matches it firmly. Clone size appears in some rows only: once, few, many, or a class for an expanded clone.

V gene: TRBV27; D gene: TRBD2; clone size: NA; J gene: TRBJ2-3; CDR3 protein: CASSLLAGGHPDTQYF; CDR3 DNA: TGTGCCAGCAGTTTACTCGCGGGGGGGCACCCAGATACGCAGTATTTT
V gene: TRBV5-4; D gene: TRBD2; clone size: once; J gene: TRBJ2-5; CDR3 protein: CASSFPPASGGGPLKETQYF; CDR3 DNA: TGTGCCAGCAGCTTCCCACCGGCTAGCGGGGGCGGCCCCCTTAAAGAGACCCAGTACTTC
V gene: TRBV29-1; D gene: NA; clone size: NA; J gene: TRBJ2-7; CDR3 protein: CSVALPAYEQYF; CDR3 DNA: TGCAGCGTTGCTCTGCCGGCCTACGAGCAGTACTTC
V gene: TRBV27; D gene: NA; clone size: few; J gene: TRBJ2-2; CDR3 protein: CASSWYSNTGELFF; CDR3 DNA: TGTGCCAGCAGTTGGTACAGCAACACCGGGGAGCTGTTTTTT
V gene: TRBV9; D gene: NA; clone size: NA; J gene: TRBJ2-3; CDR3 protein: CASSVAVRTTDTQYF; CDR3 DNA: TGTGCCAGCAGCGTAGCGGTTCGAACCACAGATACGCAGTATTTT
V gene: TRBV10-1; D gene: TRBD1; clone size: NA; J gene: TRBJ2-7; CDR3 protein: CASSESRDRGETYEQYF; CDR3 DNA: TGCGCCAGCAGTGAGTCAAGGGACAGGGGGGAGACCTACGAGCAGTACTTC
V gene: TRBV10-3; D gene: NA; clone size: NA; J gene: TRBJ1-1; CDR3 protein: CAISSLGRGVNTEAFF; CDR3 DNA: TGTGCCATCAGCTCACTGGGCAGGGGAGTGAACACTGAAGCTTTCTTT
V gene: TRBV10-3; D gene: TRBD2; clone size: once; J gene: TRBJ2-1; CDR3 protein: CAISWTSGNEQFF; CDR3 DNA: TGTGCCATCAGTTGGACTAGCGGCAATGAGCAGTTCTTC
V gene: TRBV30; D gene: NA; clone size: NA; J gene: TRBJ2-2; CDR3 protein: CAWRVTGTNTGELFF; CDR3 DNA: TGTGCCTGGAGGGTCACGGGGACGAACACCGGGGAGCTGTTTTTT
V gene: TRBV12-3/TRBV12-4; D gene: TRBD1; clone size: NA; J gene: TRBJ1-4; CDR3 protein: CASSWTGNEKLFF; CDR3 DNA: TGTGCCAGCAGTTGGACAGGGAATGAAAAACTGTTTTTT
V gene: TRBV7-9; D gene: TRBD1; clone size: NA; J gene: TRBJ1-2; CDR3 protein: CASSRLTGGADYGYTF; CDR3 DNA: TGTGCCAGCAGCCGATTGACAGGGGGCGCTGACTATGGCTACACCTTC
V gene: TRBV5-6; D gene: TRBD1; clone size: NA; J gene: TRBJ1-1; CDR3 protein: CASSLTGQKKYTEAFF; CDR3 DNA: TGTGCCAGCAGCTTGACGGGACAGAAGAAATACACTGAAGCTTTCTTT
V gene: TRBV19; D gene: TRBD2; clone size: NA; J gene: TRBJ2-2; CDR3 protein: CASSILSGNGGELFF; CDR3 DNA: TGTGCCAGTAGTATACTGAGCGGGAATGGCGGGGAGCTGTTTTTT
V gene: TRBV5-4; D gene: TRBD2; clone size: NA; J gene: TRBJ2-1; CDR3 protein: CASRSGTSGRAGNEQFF; CDR3 DNA: TGTGCCAGCAGATCCGGGACTAGCGGGAGGGCTGGAAATGAGCAGTTCTTC
V gene: TRBV5-1; D gene: NA; clone size: NA; J gene: TRBJ1-1; CDR3 protein: CASSPTSQREAFF; CDR3 DNA: TGCGCCAGCAGCCCCACCTCCCAGCGGGAAGCTTTCTTT
V gene: TRBV4-3; D gene: TRBD1; clone size: NA; J gene: TRBJ1-6; CDR3 protein: CASSQRGTGGGTSPLHF; CDR3 DNA: TGCGCCAGCAGCCAAAGGGGCACAGGGGGCGGAACTTCACCCCTCCACTTT
V gene: TRBV5-3; D gene: TRBD2; clone size: NA; J gene: TRBJ2-7; CDR3 protein: CARSLWDKRENPKLSYEQYF; CDR3 DNA: TGTGCCAGAAGCTTGTGGGACAAGCGGGAGAACCCCAAACTCTCCTACGAGCAGTACTTC
V gene: TRBV7-9; D gene: TRBD2; clone size: NA; J gene: TRBJ2-3; CDR3 protein: CASSQTTSGGPQGDTQYF; CDR3 DNA: TGTGCCAGCAGCCAAACGACTAGCGGGGGACCCCAGGGAGATACGCAGTATTTT
V gene: TRBV5-6; D gene: TRBD1; clone size: NA; J gene: TRBJ1-3; CDR3 protein: CASSLLRGQGNTIYF; CDR3 DNA: TGTGCCAGCAGCTTGCTCAGGGGGCAGGGAAACACCATATATTTT
V gene: TRBV7-9; D gene: NA; clone size: NA; J gene: TRBJ2-1; CDR3 protein: CASSLDTNEQFF; CDR3 DNA: TGTGCCAGCAGCTTAGACACCAATGAGCAGTTCTTC
V gene: TRBV4-1; D gene: NA; clone size: NA; J gene: TRBJ2-7; CDR3 protein: CASSQVVPTTYEQYF; CDR3 DNA: TGCGCCAGCAGCCAAGTCGTTCCAACTACCTACGAGCAGTACTTC
V gene: TRBV27; D gene: TRBD1; clone size: NA; J gene: TRBJ1-2; CDR3 protein: CASSDDRGTDDGYTF; CDR3 DNA: TGTGCCAGCAGCGATGACAGGGGTACGGATGATGGCTACACCTTC
V gene: TRBV5-8; D gene: NA; clone size: NA; J gene: TRBJ1-5; CDR3 protein: CASSLAWGRGSNQPQHF; CDR3 DNA: TGTGCCAGCAGCTTGGCGTGGGGGCGTGGGAGCAATCAGCCCCAGCATTTT
V gene: TRBV19; D gene: TRBD1; clone size: NA; J gene: TRBJ1-5; CDR3 protein: CASLRQGANQPQHF; CDR3 DNA: TGTGCCAGTTTAAGACAGGGGGCGAATCAGCCCCAGCATTTT
V gene: TRBV7-8; D gene: TRBD1; clone size: once; J gene: TRBJ1-2; CDR3 protein: CASSLEGFRGRRGYTF; CDR3 DNA: TGTGCCAGCAGCTTAGAAGGGTTTAGGGGGCGGCGTGGCTACACCTTC